A selection of T cell receptor beta chains follows, all from one sample in a study of cytomegalovirus exposure and HLA in healthy donors. The data were produced by immunoSEQ multiplex PCR, yet TCRdb's version contains in-frame clones alone and is incomplete. The sample yields tens of thousands of clones, about 89% seen once. Input material: PBMCs. Source of these receptors: a young woman in good health and CMV-seronegative. Each CDR3 is given with its conserved first and last residue. A D gene is named only where the DNA matches it firmly. Some rows have no size entry. The others give once, few or many, or a class for an expanded clone.

CDR3aa: CASSYSGAARYEQYF
CDR3nt: TGTGCCAGCAGTTACTCGGGGGCAGCTCGGTACGAGCAGTACTTC
j_gene: TRBJ2-7
v_gene: TRBV6-5
abundance: -
d_gene: -

CDR3aa: CASSVTGGYGYGYTF
CDR3nt: TGTGCCAGCAGCGTAACAGGGGGCTATGGCTATGGCTACACCTTC
j_gene: TRBJ1-2
v_gene: TRBV9
abundance: few
d_gene: TRBD1

CDR3aa: CASSLPGFADTQYF
CDR3nt: TGTGCCAGCAGTTTACCGGGGTTCGCAGATACGCAGTATTTT
j_gene: TRBJ2-3
v_gene: TRBV27
abundance: -
d_gene: -

CDR3aa: CASSERLAALYNEQFF
CDR3nt: TGTGCCAGCAGCGAGAGACTAGCTGCCCTGTACAATGAGCAGTTCTTC
j_gene: TRBJ2-1
v_gene: TRBV9
abundance: -
d_gene: TRBD2

CDR3aa: CASSQGQGATEAFF
CDR3nt: TGTGCCAGCAGCCAAGGACAGGGGGCGACTGAAGCTTTCTTT
j_gene: TRBJ1-1
v_gene: TRBV27
abundance: -
d_gene: TRBD1

CDR3aa: CASSFNRQGGGSPLHF
CDR3nt: TGCGCCAGCAGCTTCAACCGACAGGGGGGTGGTTCACCCCTCCACTTT
j_gene: TRBJ1-6
v_gene: TRBV5-1
abundance: -
d_gene: TRBD1

CDR3aa: CASSYSVDKNTEAFF
CDR3nt: TGTGCCAGCAGTTACTCAGTGGACAAGAACACTGAAGCTTTCTTT
j_gene: TRBJ1-1
v_gene: TRBV6-6
abundance: few
d_gene: -

CDR3aa: CASSSQRGQAYEQYF
CDR3nt: TGTGCCAGTAGTAGTCAGCGCGGACAGGCCTACGAGCAGTACTTC
j_gene: TRBJ2-7
v_gene: TRBV19
abundance: -
d_gene: TRBD1

CDR3aa: CAISGGDQPQHF
CDR3nt: TGTGCCATCAGTGGGGGGGATCAGCCCCAGCATTTT
j_gene: TRBJ1-5
v_gene: TRBV10-3
abundance: -
d_gene: -

CDR3aa: CASSQQASGPAYEQYF
CDR3nt: TGTGCCAGCAGCCAACAGGCTAGCGGACCCGCCTACGAGCAGTACTTC
j_gene: TRBJ2-7
v_gene: TRBV4-2
abundance: once
d_gene: TRBD2

CDR3aa: CASSPRGTGGQETQYF
CDR3nt: TGTGCCAGCAGCCCTCGGGGGACAGGGGGCCAGGAGACCCAGTACTTC
j_gene: TRBJ2-5
v_gene: TRBV14
abundance: -
d_gene: TRBD1

CDR3aa: CASGRKGSIYGYTF
CDR3nt: TGTGCCAGCGGTCGGAAGGGGTCTATCTATGGCTACACCTTC
j_gene: TRBJ1-2
v_gene: TRBV28
abundance: -
d_gene: -

CDR3aa: CASSPRAFEAFF
CDR3nt: TGTGCCAGCTCACCACGGGCCTTTGAAGCTTTCTTT
j_gene: TRBJ1-1
v_gene: TRBV18
abundance: -
d_gene: -

CDR3aa: CASTLGPRNQPQHF
CDR3nt: TGTGCCAGCACCCTGGGGCCGCGCAATCAGCCCCAGCATTTT
j_gene: TRBJ1-5
v_gene: TRBV28
abundance: -
d_gene: -

CDR3aa: CASSHTENTEAFF
CDR3nt: TGCGCCAGCAGCCATACAGAGAACACTGAAGCTTTCTTT
j_gene: TRBJ1-1
v_gene: TRBV4-1
abundance: -
d_gene: -

CDR3aa: CASSLATSEGEQFF
CDR3nt: TGTGCCAGCAGCTTAGCCACTAGCGAGGGCGAGCAGTTCTTC
j_gene: TRBJ2-1
v_gene: TRBV7-6
abundance: once
d_gene: TRBD2

CDR3aa: CASSNMAAPHEQYF
CDR3nt: TGCGCCAGCAGCAACATGGCCGCCCCCCACGAGCAGTACTTC
j_gene: TRBJ2-7
v_gene: TRBV5-1
abundance: few
d_gene: -

CDR3aa: CASSVGLANYNEQFF
CDR3nt: TGTGCCAGCAGCGTAGGGCTAGCGAACTACAATGAGCAGTTCTTC
j_gene: TRBJ2-1
v_gene: TRBV9
abundance: -
d_gene: -

CDR3aa: CAWIRTANTGELFF
CDR3nt: TGTGCCTGGATTCGGACAGCGAACACCGGGGAGCTGTTTTTT
j_gene: TRBJ2-2
v_gene: TRBV30
abundance: -
d_gene: -

CDR3aa: CASSPSGGIDTQYF
CDR3nt: TGCGCCAGCAGCCCTAGCGGGGGGATAGATACGCAGTATTTT
j_gene: TRBJ2-3
v_gene: TRBV5-1
abundance: -
d_gene: TRBD2

CDR3aa: CASSFPFGVREKLFF
CDR3nt: TGTGCCAGCAGTTTCCCTTTCGGGGTTCGGGAAAAACTGTTTTTT
j_gene: TRBJ1-4
v_gene: TRBV27
abundance: once
d_gene: -

CDR3aa: CASSLTYRTSSNEQFF
CDR3nt: TGTGCCAGCAGCTTAACATATCGGACTAGCTCCAATGAGCAGTTCTTC
j_gene: TRBJ2-1
v_gene: TRBV9
abundance: few
d_gene: TRBD2

CDR3aa: CASSLVGAINQPQHF
CDR3nt: TGTGCCAGCAGCTTGGTAGGGGCGATCAATCAGCCCCAGCATTTT
j_gene: TRBJ1-5
v_gene: TRBV7-2
abundance: -
d_gene: -